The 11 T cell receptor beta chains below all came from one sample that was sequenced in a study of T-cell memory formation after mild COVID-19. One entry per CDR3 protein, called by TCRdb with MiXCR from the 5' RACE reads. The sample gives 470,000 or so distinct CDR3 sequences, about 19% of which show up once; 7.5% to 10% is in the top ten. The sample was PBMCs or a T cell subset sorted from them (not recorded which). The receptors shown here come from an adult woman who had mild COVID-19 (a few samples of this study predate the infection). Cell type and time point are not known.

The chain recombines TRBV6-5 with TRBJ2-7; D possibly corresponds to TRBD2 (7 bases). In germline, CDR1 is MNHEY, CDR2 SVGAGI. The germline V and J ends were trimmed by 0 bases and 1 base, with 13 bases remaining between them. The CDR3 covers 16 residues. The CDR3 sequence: CASSYSAGAWSYEQYF. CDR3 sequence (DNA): TGTGCCAGCAGTTACTCTGCGGGGGCGTGGTCCTACGAGCAGTACTTC.

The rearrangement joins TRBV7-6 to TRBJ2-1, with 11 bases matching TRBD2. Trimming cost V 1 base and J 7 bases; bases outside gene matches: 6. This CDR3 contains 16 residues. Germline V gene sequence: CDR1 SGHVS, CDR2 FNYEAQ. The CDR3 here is CASSLGLAGGHNEQFF. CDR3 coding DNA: TGTGCCAGCAGCTTAGGGTTAGCGGGGGGGCATAATGAGCAGTTCTTC.

CDR3 nucleotides: TGTGCCAGCAGTTGGACAGGGGTGGCAGATACGCAGTATTTT. Amino acid sequence: CASSWTGVADTQYF. This rearrangement joins TRBV12-3 or TRBV12-4 to TRBJ2-3; TRBD1 aligns across 9 bases. This CDR3 has 14 residues. Unmatched junction bases numbered 3, after V lost 4 bases and J lost 4 bases.

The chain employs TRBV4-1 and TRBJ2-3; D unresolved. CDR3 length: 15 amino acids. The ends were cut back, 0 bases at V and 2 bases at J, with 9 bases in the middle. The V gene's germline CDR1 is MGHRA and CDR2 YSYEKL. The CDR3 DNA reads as TGCGCCAGCAGCCAAGAGCCAGCGTCCACAGATACGCAGTATTTT. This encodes CASSQEPASTDTQYF.

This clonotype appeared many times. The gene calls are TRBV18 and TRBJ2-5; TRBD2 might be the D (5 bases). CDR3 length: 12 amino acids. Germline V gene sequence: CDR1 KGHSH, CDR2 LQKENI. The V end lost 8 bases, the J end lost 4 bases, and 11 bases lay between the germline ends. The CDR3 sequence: CASSPGGETQYF. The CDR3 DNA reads TGTGCCAGCAGCCCAGGAGGAGAGACCCAGTACTTC.

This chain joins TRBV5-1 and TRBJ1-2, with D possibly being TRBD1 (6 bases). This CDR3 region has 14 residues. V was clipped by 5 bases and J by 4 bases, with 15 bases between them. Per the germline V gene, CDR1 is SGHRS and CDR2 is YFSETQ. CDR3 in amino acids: CASSPGGVSYGYTF. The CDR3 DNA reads TGCGCCAGCAGTCCGGGGGGCGTAAGCTATGGCTACACCTTC.

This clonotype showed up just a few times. This chain's CDR3 is CSARDQAFEGLDTQYF. The CDR3 nucleotides are TGCAGTGCTAGAGATCAGGCGTTCGAGGGCTTAGATACGCAGTATTTT. The J gene is TRBJ2-3, the V gene TRBV20-1; possible D gene TRBD2, 5 bases. This CDR3 spans 16 amino acids. V was shortened by 0 bases and J by 5 bases, with 18 bases between the two germline ends. The germline gives CDR1 DFQATT, CDR2 SNEGSKA (reference sequence).

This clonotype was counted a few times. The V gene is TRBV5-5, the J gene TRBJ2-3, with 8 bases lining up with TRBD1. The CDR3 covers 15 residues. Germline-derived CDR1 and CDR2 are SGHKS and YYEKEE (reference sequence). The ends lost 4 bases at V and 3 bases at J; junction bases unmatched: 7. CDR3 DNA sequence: TGTGCCAGCAGCCCCGGACAGGGCTATACAGATACGCAGTATTTT. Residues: CASSPGQGYTDTQYF.

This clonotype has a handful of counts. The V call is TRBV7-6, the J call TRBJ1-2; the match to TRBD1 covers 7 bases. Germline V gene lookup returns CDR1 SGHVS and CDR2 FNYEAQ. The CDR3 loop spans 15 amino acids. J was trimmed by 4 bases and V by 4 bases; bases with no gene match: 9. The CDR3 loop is CASSWDSTNGYGYTF. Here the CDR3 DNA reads TGTGCCAGCAGCTGGGACAGTACAAATGGCTATGGCTACACCTTC.

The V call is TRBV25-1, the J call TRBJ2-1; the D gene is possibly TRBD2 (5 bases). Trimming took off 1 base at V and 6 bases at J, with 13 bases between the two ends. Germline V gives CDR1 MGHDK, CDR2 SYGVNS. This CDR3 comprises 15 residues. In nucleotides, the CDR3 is TGTGCCAGCAGTGAATTAGAGGGAGCGGTCAATGAGCAGTTCTTC. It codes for CASSELEGAVNEQFF.

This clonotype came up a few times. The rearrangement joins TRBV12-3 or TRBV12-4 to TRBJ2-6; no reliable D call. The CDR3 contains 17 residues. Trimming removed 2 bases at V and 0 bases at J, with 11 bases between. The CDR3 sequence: CASSLLSASSGANVLTF. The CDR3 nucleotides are TGTGCCAGCAGTTTATTGTCCGCTAGCTCTGGGGCCAACGTCCTGACTTTC.